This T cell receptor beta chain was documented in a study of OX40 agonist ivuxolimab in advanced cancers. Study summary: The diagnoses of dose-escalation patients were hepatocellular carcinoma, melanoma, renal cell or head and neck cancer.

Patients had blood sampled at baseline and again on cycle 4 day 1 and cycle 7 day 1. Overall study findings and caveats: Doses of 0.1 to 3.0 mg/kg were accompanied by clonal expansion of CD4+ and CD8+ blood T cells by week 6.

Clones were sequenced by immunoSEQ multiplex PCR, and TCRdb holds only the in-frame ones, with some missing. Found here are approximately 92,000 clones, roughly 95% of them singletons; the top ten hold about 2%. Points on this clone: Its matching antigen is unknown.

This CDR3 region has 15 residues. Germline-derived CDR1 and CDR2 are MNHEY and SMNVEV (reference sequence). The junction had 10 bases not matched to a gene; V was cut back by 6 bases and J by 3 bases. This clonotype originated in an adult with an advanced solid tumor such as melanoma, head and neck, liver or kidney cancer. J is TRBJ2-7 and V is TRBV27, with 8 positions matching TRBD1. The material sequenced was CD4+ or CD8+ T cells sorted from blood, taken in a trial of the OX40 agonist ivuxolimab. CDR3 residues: CASSYQGATGYEQYF. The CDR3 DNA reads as TGTGCCAGCAGCTATCAGGGGGCTACAGGCTACGAGCAGTACTTC.